The clone carrying this T cell receptor (beta chain) was recorded at least ten times. Its antigen is undetermined. This entry belongs to a study of T cells in Graves' hyperthyroidism and ophthalmopathy. General study findings and limits: Appearing also in blood were most of the thyroid clonotypes expanded above 0.001.

The study excluded patients with uncontrolled infection, other autoimmune disease, pregnancy or lactation. PBMCs were derived from roughly 10 ml fresh peripheral blood. TCR beta CDR3 regions were amplified from RNA transcripts. The HTBI set primed first-round TCR CDR3 RT-PCR. Using its own MiXCR run on the multiplex PCR reads, TCRdb lists one record per CDR3 protein. The sample holds roughly 640,000 distinct CDR3 sequences, more than 15% seen once. V was cut by 7 bases and J by 5 bases, with 12 bases left in between. The germline CDR1 and CDR2 sequences are DFQATT and SNEGSKA (reference sequence). This CDR3 is 11 amino acids long.

The TCR was taken from a woman in her 40s with Graves' ophthalmopathy. The chain has TRBV20-1 and TRBJ2-7, with D uncertain. The sequenced sample consisted of blood. The CDR3 loop is CSVPRLDEQYF. CDR3 DNA sequence: TGCAGTGTTCCCAGACTGGACGAGCAGTACTTC.